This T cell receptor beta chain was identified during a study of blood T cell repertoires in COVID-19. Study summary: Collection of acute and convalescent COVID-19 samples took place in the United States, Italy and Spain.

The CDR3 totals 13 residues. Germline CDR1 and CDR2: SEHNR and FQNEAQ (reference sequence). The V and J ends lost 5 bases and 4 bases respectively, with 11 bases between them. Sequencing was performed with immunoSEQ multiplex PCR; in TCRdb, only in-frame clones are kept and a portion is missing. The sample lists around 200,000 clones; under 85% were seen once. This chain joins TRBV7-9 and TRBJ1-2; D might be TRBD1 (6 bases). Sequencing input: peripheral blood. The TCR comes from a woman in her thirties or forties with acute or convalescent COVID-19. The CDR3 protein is CASSQDSVYGYTF. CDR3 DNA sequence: TGTGCCAGCAGCCAGGACAGCGTCTATGGCTACACCTTC.